Listed below are T cell receptor beta chains from one sample, sequenced in a study of response to subunit inactivated influenza vaccine. TCRdb fed the RT-PCR reads into MiXCR, producing one record per CDR3 protein. The sample includes approximately 520,000 distinct CDR3 sequences, 25% of them seen just once. The source was CD4+ T cells sorted from PBMCs, collected around 5 days after vaccination. These receptors were obtained from a man in his fifties who received an inactivated influenza vaccine. The CDR3 runs from the conserved cysteine through the conserved F or W. A D gene is named only where the DNA matches it firmly. Clone size is not always given. Where it is, it says once, few, many or a class for expanded clones.

d_call	v_call	clone_size	j_call	cdr3_aa	cdr3_nt
-	TRBV30	-	TRBJ1-3	CAWSVPGYSGNTIYF	TGTGCCTGGAGTGTACCGGGGTACTCTGGAAACACCATATATTTT
TRBD1	TRBV29-1	many	TRBJ2-5	CSVGGIGQVGGETQYF	TGCAGCGTTGGCGGAATCGGACAGGTCGGAGGAGAGACCCAGTACTTC
-	TRBV6-5	-	TRBJ1-2	CASSYTVRRGYGYTF	TGTGCCAGCAGTTACACTGTGAGACGGGGCTATGGCTACACCTTC
-	TRBV4-3	-	TRBJ1-4	CASSQDTTTNEKLFF	TGCGCCAGCAGCCAAGACACTACAACTAATGAAAAACTGTTTTTT
-	TRBV12-3/TRBV12-4	few	TRBJ2-5	CASSLSGKTQYF	TGTGCCAGCAGCCTTAGTGGCAAGACCCAGTACTTC
-	TRBV29-1	few	TRBJ2-5	CSVELGWETQYF	TGCAGCGTTGAACTGGGGTGGGAGACCCAGTACTTC
-	TRBV7-9	-	TRBJ1-2	CASSLRTNGYTF	TGTGCCAGCAGCTTAAGGACGAATGGCTACACCTTC
-	TRBV14	once	TRBJ1-2	CASSLVPRDQGYTF	TGTGCCAGCAGCCTCGTCCCCCGGGACCAGGGCTACACCTTC
TRBD1	TRBV20-1	many	TRBJ2-3	CSYRGRDTQYF	TGCAGTTACAGGGGGAGGGATACGCAGTATTTT
TRBD1	TRBV7-9	-	TRBJ2-5	CASGKPVAGGLQETQYF	TGTGCCAGCGGCAAGCCGGTAGCAGGGGGCCTCCAAGAGACCCAGTACTTC
-	TRBV29-1	few	TRBJ2-2	CSVGETFGELFF	TGCAGCGTTGGGGAGACGTTCGGGGAGCTGTTTTTT
TRBD2	TRBV24-1	-	TRBJ2-1	CATSDPSSGILNEQFF	TGTGCCACCAGTGACCCCTCTAGCGGGATTTTGAATGAGCAGTTCTTC
TRBD2	TRBV3-1	-	TRBJ2-3	CASSLPTSGATDTQYF	TGTGCCAGCAGCCTCCCTACTAGCGGGGCCACAGATACGCAGTATTTT
TRBD2	TRBV12-3/TRBV12-4	-	TRBJ2-4	CASSGAGTKTDIQYF	TGTGCCAGCAGTGGGGCCGGGACTAAGACGGACATTCAGTACTTC
TRBD2	TRBV5-1	few	TRBJ2-3	CASSLPKTTPSSGSRDTQYF	TGCGCCAGCAGCTTACCGAAAACGACCCCCTCCAGCGGGAGTAGGGATACGCAGTATTTT
-	TRBV6-1	many	TRBJ2-2	CASSPRYTGELFF	TGTGCCAGCAGTCCCAGGTACACCGGGGAGCTGTTTTTT
-	TRBV20-1	-	TRBJ2-3	CSAGTGGLGTDTQYF	TGCAGTGCGGGGACCGGGGGCCTGGGCACAGATACGCAGTATTTT
TRBD2	TRBV5-1	-	TRBJ2-2	CASSLMGLAGNTGELFF	TGCGCCAGCAGCTTGATGGGACTAGCGGGGAACACCGGGGAGCTGTTTTTT
-	TRBV4-2	many	TRBJ2-2	CASSPEINTGELFF	TGTGCCAGCAGCCCGGAGATAAACACCGGGGAGCTGTTTTTT
TRBD1	TRBV6-1	-	TRBJ2-2	CASSEPGQGAGELFF	TGTGCCAGCAGTGAACCGGGACAGGGAGCCGGGGAGCTGTTTTTT
-	TRBV14	-	TRBJ2-7	CASSPLGTVKLYEQYF	TGTGCCAGCAGCCCCCTCGGGACGGTCAAACTCTACGAGCAGTACTTC
-	TRBV5-1	few	TRBJ2-3	CASRSGTTSTDTQYF	TGCGCCAGCAGGTCCGGGACAACTAGCACAGATACGCAGTATTTT
TRBD1	TRBV27	-	TRBJ1-1	CASSPNRGRAFF	TGTGCCAGCAGTCCGAACAGGGGTAGAGCTTTCTTT
TRBD2	TRBV6-1	few	TRBJ2-3	CASTPAGGQDTQYF	TGTGCCAGCACCCCGGCGGGGGGGCAAGATACGCAGTATTTT
-	TRBV28	few	TRBJ2-5	CASSLSSRVGRTQYF	TGTGCCAGCAGTTTATCGAGCCGCGTCGGAAGGACCCAGTACTTC
TRBD1	TRBV7-2	-	TRBJ1-2	CASSLAGGKNYGYTF	TGTGCCAGCAGCTTAGCAGGGGGCAAGAACTATGGCTACACCTTC
-	TRBV5-1	-	TRBJ2-1	CASSLGGLVNNEQFF	TGCGCCAGCAGCTTGGGGGGTCTAGTAAACAATGAGCAGTTCTTC
TRBD2	TRBV12-3/TRBV12-4	once	TRBJ2-3	CASSLGIAGGPSTDTQYF	TGTGCCAGCAGTTTAGGAATAGCGGGGGGGCCAAGCACAGATACGCAGTATTTT
TRBD2	TRBV7-2	-	TRBJ2-7	CASSPRTSGELEQYF	TGTGCCAGCAGCCCACGGACTAGCGGCGAGCTTGAGCAGTACTTC
-	TRBV7-2	few	TRBJ1-5	CASSLPEGPQHF	TGTGCCAGCAGCTTACCAGAGGGGCCCCAGCATTTT
-	TRBV6-1	-	TRBJ2-7	CASHSDYPYEQYF	TGTGCCAGCCATAGTGATTACCCCTACGAGCAGTACTTC
-	TRBV27	many	TRBJ2-1	CASSLQGYNEQFF	TGTGCCAGCAGTTTACAGGGGTACAATGAGCAGTTCTTC
-	TRBV6-1	once	TRBJ2-2	CASSAGGGPTRHGELFF	TGTGCCAGCAGTGCTGGGGGCGGGCCCACACGGCACGGGGAGCTGTTTTTT
TRBD1	TRBV5-1	-	TRBJ1-2	CASSERTGPGYTF	TGCGCCAGCAGCGAAAGGACAGGGCCAGGCTACACCTTC
TRBD1	TRBV5-6	-	TRBJ1-6	CASSIGQGVGSPLHF	TGTGCCAGCAGCATAGGACAGGGCGTAGGTTCACCCCTCCACTTT
-	TRBV9	-	TRBJ1-3	CASSPPGPDTIYF	TGTGCCAGCAGCCCACCTGGACCGGACACCATATATTTT
-	TRBV12-3/TRBV12-4	few	TRBJ1-2	CASSPGKNYGYTF	TGTGCCAGCAGTCCCGGGAAGAACTATGGCTACACCTTC
-	TRBV24-1	few	TRBJ2-2	CATSNTRQNTGELFF	TGTGCCACCTCCAATACGAGACAGAACACCGGGGAGCTGTTTTTT
TRBD2	TRBV4-1	-	TRBJ2-5	CASSQDGAGGFQETQYF	TGCGCCAGCAGCCAAGATGGAGCGGGGGGATTCCAAGAGACCCAGTACTTC
-	TRBV2	-	TRBJ2-3	CASRADSSSTDTQYF	TGTGCCAGCAGGGCTGACAGCTCTAGCACAGATACGCAGTATTTT
TRBD2	TRBV28	few	TRBJ2-3	CASSLGTSGRVVWTDTQYF	TGTGCCAGCAGCTTGGGGACTAGCGGGAGAGTGGTTTGGACAGATACGCAGTATTTT
-	TRBV6-2/TRBV6-3	once	TRBJ2-7	CASRPVTGFEQYF	TGTGCCAGCAGGCCAGTCACAGGGTTCGAGCAGTACTTC
-	TRBV5-1	-	TRBJ2-3	CASSLGQASGVDTQYF	TGCGCCAGCAGCTTGGGGCAGGCCTCGGGGGTGGATACGCAGTATTTT
-	TRBV6-1	few	TRBJ2-7	CASGFPAEQYF	TGTGCCAGCGGGTTCCCCGCCGAGCAGTACTTC
TRBD2	TRBV12-5	few	TRBJ2-3	CASGLVGTSGSTDTQYF	TGTGCTAGTGGTTTGGTAGGGACTAGCGGGAGCACAGATACGCAGTATTTT
TRBD2	TRBV6-2/TRBV6-3	few	TRBJ2-3	CASSYSTTSGYTDTQYF	TGTGCCAGCAGTTACTCGACGACTAGCGGATACACAGATACGCAGTATTTT
TRBD2	TRBV12-3/TRBV12-4	-	TRBJ2-7	CASSPTSGGSYVQYF	TGTGCCAGCAGTCCCACTAGCGGGGGCTCCTACGTGCAGTACTTC
TRBD2	TRBV20-1	few	TRBJ2-1	CSAGSGGVGNEQFF	TGCAGTGCTGGTAGCGGGGGGGTAGGTAATGAGCAGTTCTTC
-	TRBV6-5	-	TRBJ2-7	CTSSYDWESYEQYF	TGTACCAGCAGTTACGACTGGGAGTCCTACGAGCAGTACTTC
-	TRBV28	few	TRBJ2-1	CASSSPLGHNEQFF	TGTGCCAGCAGTTCCCCGCTAGGTCACAATGAGCAGTTCTTC
-	TRBV6-5	-	TRBJ1-1	CASSYSGTTNTEAFF	TGTGCCAGCAGTTACTCCGGGACAACCAACACTGAAGCTTTCTTT
TRBD1	TRBV7-8	-	TRBJ2-5	CASSLRDRGIGKETQYF	TGTGCCAGCAGCTTGAGGGACAGGGGAATAGGAAAAGAGACCCAGTACTTC
-	TRBV12-3/TRBV12-4	many	TRBJ2-2	CASSWAVGELFF	TGTGCCAGCAGCTGGGCGGTCGGGGAGCTGTTTTTT
TRBD2	TRBV20-1	-	TRBJ2-1	CSARGSSGRVGNEQFF	TGCAGTGCTAGAGGGTCTAGCGGGAGGGTTGGCAATGAGCAGTTCTTC
TRBD2	TRBV3-1	-	TRBJ2-2	CASSQGSGGRTGELFF	TGTGCCAGCAGCCAAGGCTCTGGCGGGAGGACCGGGGAGCTGTTTTTT
-	TRBV20-1	-	TRBJ1-5	CSARDCNQPQHF	TGCAGTGCTAGGGACTGCAATCAGCCCCAGCATTTT
-	TRBV5-5	-	TRBJ1-2	CASSLEVGYGYTF	TGTGCCAGCAGCTTGGAGGTGGGGTATGGCTACACCTTC
-	TRBV14	-	TRBJ2-3	CASSPIGAGRRGDTQYF	TGTGCCAGCAGCCCCATTGGGGCGGGGCGGCGGGGAGATACGCAGTATTTT
-	TRBV3-1	-	TRBJ2-1	CASSQEGRNEQFF	TGTGCCAGCAGCCAAGAGGGGAGGAATGAGCAGTTCTTC
-	TRBV10-3	-	TRBJ2-7	CAISESANLLEQYF	TGTGCCATCAGTGAGTCGGCGAATCTCCTGGAGCAGTACTTC